This passage covers 32 T cell receptor beta chains from one sample sequenced in a study of CD8 T cells in Susac syndrome. Random hexamers were used to reverse transcribe the RNA input (roughly 0.5 to 1 ug). From the immunoSEQ multiplex PCR reads, TCRdb called clonotypes with MiXCR, one entry per CDR3 protein. The sample holds fewer than 150,000 distinct CDR3 sequences, nearly 95% seen once. Sequencing was carried out using CD4+ T cells from PBMCs. These receptors were taken from a human donor in good health.

CDR3 coding DNA: TGTGCCAGCAGCTTGGGTCGAAACACCATATATTTT. This gives the protein CASSLGRNTIYF. The gene calls are TRBV5-6 and TRBJ1-3; the D is unclear. The CDR3 has 12 residues. Per germline, CDR1 SGHDT and CDR2 YYEEEE. V lost 0 bases and J 5 bases, leaving 3 bases between the germline ends.

The CDR3 loop reads CSVDQGAGETQYF. DNA of the CDR3: TGCAGCGTTGATCAGGGGGCAGGAGAGACCCAGTACTTC. V is TRBV29-1 and J is TRBJ2-5; TRBD1 aligns across 8 bases. Per germline, CDR1 SQVTM and CDR2 ANQGSEA. Unmatched junction bases numbered 4, after V lost 3 bases and J lost 4 bases. CDR3 length: 13 amino acids.

A few counts support this clonotype. This sequence joins TRBV18 and TRBJ2-5; D uncertain. The CDR3 is 12 residues long. The germline V and J ends were trimmed by 0 bases and 5 bases, with 4 bases remaining between them. CDR1 and CDR2 (germline): KGHSH, LQKENI. Here the CDR3 DNA reads TGTGCCAGCTCACCACCGGGGGAGACCCAGTACTTC. As protein: CASSPPGETQYF.

This rearrangement joins TRBV5-1 to TRBJ2-7; D is possibly TRBD1 (6 bases). This CDR3 is 14 amino acids long. CDR1 and CDR2 from the germline V gene are SGHRS and YFSETQ. V lost 5 bases to trimming and J lost 1 base, with 13 bases between them. For the CDR3, the DNA is TGCGCCAGCAGTCTGTCAGGGGTTTCCTACGAGCAGTACTTC. Residues: CASSLSGVSYEQYF. Supplemented by reference TRBV5-1 and TRBJ2-7, the full variable domain reads KAGVTQTPRYLIKTRGQQVTLSCSPISGHRSVSWYQQTPGQGLQFLFEYFSETQRNKGNFPGRFSGRQFSNSRSEMNVSTLELGDSALYLCASSLSGVSYEQYFGPGTRLTVT.

V is TRBV19 and J is TRBJ2-1; 14 bases map to TRBD2. The germline CDR1 and CDR2 sequences are LNHDA and SQIVND (reference sequence). The junction had 3 bases not matched to a gene; V was cut back by 3 bases and J by 8 bases. This CDR3 comprises 15 residues. In DNA, the CDR3 is TGTGCCAGTAGTATGGGACTAGCGGGAGCCGATGAGCAGTTCTTC. The encoded protein is CASSMGLAGADEQFF.

CDR3 in DNA: TGTGCCAGCTCACCAACGGCCTTTCAAGAGACCCAGTACTTC. Residues: CASSPTAFQETQYF. The genes are TRBV18 and TRBJ2-5; no definite D call. The V gene's germline CDR1 is KGHSH and CDR2 LQKENI. The CDR3 totals 14 residues. The ends were cut back, 2 bases at V and 2 bases at J, with 9 bases in the middle. The entire variable domain, with the rest obtained from reference TRBV18 and TRBJ2-5, is as follows: NAGVMQNPRHLVRRRGQEARLRCSPMKGHSHVYWYRQLPEEGLKFMVYLQKENIIDESGMPKERFSAEFPKEGPSILRIQQVVRGDSAAYFCASSPTAFQETQYFGPGTRLLVL.

This clonotype was observed once. The genes are TRBV6-5 and TRBJ2-7; D is unresolved. Germline V gene data show CDR1 as MNHEY and CDR2 as SVGAGI. Trimming took off 0 bases at V and 6 bases at J, with 9 bases between the two ends. CDR3 length equals 13 residues. The CDR3 sequence is CASSYSGTSEQYF. The DNA of the CDR3 is TGTGCCAGCAGTTACTCGGGTACATCCGAGCAGTACTTC.

The gene calls are TRBV10-3 and TRBJ2-3; 7 bases map to TRBD1. This CDR3 region has 15 residues. J was trimmed by 1 base and V by 4 bases; bases with no gene match: 5. CDR1 is ENHRY, CDR2 SYGVKD, per germline. The CDR3 sequence is CAISGSGQGTDTQYF. The CDR3 bases are TGTGCCATCAGTGGCTCCGGACAGGGCACAGATACGCAGTATTTT.

CDR3 amino acids: CASSTSARAGTNYGYTF. The CDR3, as DNA: TGTGCCAGCAGTACCTCCGCCAGGGCGGGAACTAACTATGGCTACACCTTC. The chain recombines TRBV6-1 with TRBJ1-2; possibly TRBD1 for D (5 bases). The germline gives CDR1 MNHNS, CDR2 SASEGT. CDR3 length equals 17 residues. V lost 5 bases, J lost 0 bases, and 19 bases lay in between.

V gene TRBV28 combines with J gene TRBJ2-5, with D unclear. The CDR3 contains 14 residues. Germline V gene lookup returns CDR1 MDHEN and CDR2 SYDVKM. The V end lost 7 bases, the J end lost 1 base, and 13 bases lay between the germline ends. CDR3 residues: CASMAPQPQETQYF. CDR3 in DNA: TGTGCCAGCATGGCACCTCAACCCCAAGAGACCCAGTACTTC. The whole variable domain, filled in from reference TRBV28 and TRBJ2-5, reads DVKVTQSSRYLVKRTGEKVFLECVQDMDHENMFWYRQDPGLGLRLIYFSYDVKMKEKGDIPEGYSVSREKKERFSLILESASTNQTSMYLCASMAPQPQETQYFGPGTRLLVL.

The chain joins TRBV29-1 to TRBJ2-2; D ambiguous. V was shortened by 7 bases and J by 6 bases, with 15 bases between the two germline ends. From germline, CDR1 is SQVTM and CDR2 ANQGSEA. This CDR3 contains 13 residues. In DNA form, the CDR3 reads TGCAGCGCCGAGATCATTCTCGCCGGGGAGCTGTTTTTT. Translating gives CSAEIILAGELFF.

This chain uses TRBV28 with TRBJ1-2; D is perhaps TRBD1 (5 bases). Trimming left V 7 bases short and J 8 bases short, with 17 bases between. CDR1 and CDR2 (germline): MDHEN, SYDVKM. The CDR3 contains 13 residues. CDR3 nucleotides: TGTGCCAGCACCGGGACGGCTCTACGCGGCTACACCTTC. As protein: CASTGTALRGYTF.

The rearrangement links TRBV29-1 to TRBJ1-4; a possible D gene is TRBD1 (5 bases). The CDR3 runs to 12 residues. V was trimmed by 4 bases and J by 8 bases, leaving 11 bases between them. Germline CDR1 is SQVTM and CDR2 is ANQGSEA. CDR3 in amino acids: CSVGRVGEKLFF. CDR3 nucleotide sequence: TGCAGCGTTGGCAGGGTCGGGGAAAAACTGTTTTTT.

This chain links TRBV29-1 with TRBJ2-5, with D perhaps matching TRBD1 or TRBD2 (6 bases each). The CDR3 loop spans 17 amino acids. The germline CDR1 and CDR2 sequences are SQVTM and ANQGSEA. V lost 4 bases to trimming and J lost 6 bases, with 27 bases between them. Written as DNA, the CDR3 is TGCAGCGTTGGGGGGCTCCCGGGGGAGGCCCTTCGAAAGACCCAGTACTTC. It codes for CSVGGLPGEALRKTQYF.

The chain joins TRBV29-1 to TRBJ2-5; maybe TRBD2 (7 bases). This CDR3 contains 13 residues. Germline assignment: CDR1 SQVTM and CDR2 ANQGSEA. V was trimmed by 7 bases and J by 5 bases, leaving 17 bases between them. CDR3 loop: CSGLAEGGETQYF. The CDR3, as DNA: TGCAGCGGGCTAGCGGAGGGGGGGGAGACCCAGTACTTC.

This clonotype appeared once. The gene calls are TRBV28 and TRBJ2-1; the match to TRBD2 covers 9 bases. Germline V CDR1 and CDR2: MDHEN, SYDVKM. Trimming at V came to 2 bases and at J to 7 bases, leaving 6 bases not matched to a gene. The CDR3 is 15 amino acids. Written as DNA, the CDR3 is TGTGCCAGCAGTTTAATTAGCGGGAGAGGAAATGAGCAGTTCTTC. Translation: CASSLISGRGNEQFF. Using reference TRBV28 and TRBJ2-1 for the parts outside the CDR3, the full variable domain is DVKVTQSSRYLVKRTGEKVFLECVQDMDHENMFWYRQDPGLGLRLIYFSYDVKMKEKGDIPEGYSVSREKKERFSLILESASTNQTSMYLCASSLISGRGNEQFFGPGTRLTVL.

V gene TRBV3-1 combines with J gene TRBJ2-7, with D perhaps assigned TRBD1 or TRBD2 (5 bases each). Trimming removed 4 bases at V and 5 bases at J, with 12 bases between. CDR1 and CDR2 (germline): LGHDT, YNNKEL (reference sequence). The length of the CDR3 is 13 residues. The DNA for the CDR3 is TGTGCCAGCAGCCTGATGGGGGTCGACGAGCAGTACTTC. This sequence encodes CASSLMGVDEQYF.

CDR3 in amino acids: CASSSRPGTENIQYF. DNA for the CDR3: TGCGCCAGCAGCTCCCGGCCTGGGACAGAAAACATTCAGTACTTC. The rearrangement uses TRBV5-1 and TRBJ2-4, with 7 nucleotides matching TRBD1. The CDR3 has 15 residues. After removal of 3 bases from V and 5 bases from J, the junction contained 8 bases not matched to a gene. CDR1 and CDR2 from the germline V gene are SGHRS and YFSETQ.

The V and J genes are TRBV7-9 and TRBJ2-5; TRBD1 agrees at 7 bases. V shed 5 bases and J 2 bases; nucleotides not matched to a gene: 2. Germline-derived CDR1 and CDR2 are SEHNR and FQNEAQ (reference sequence). This CDR3 is built from 13 residues. DNA for the CDR3: TGTGCCAGCAGCAGGGGGCATCAAGAGACCCAGTACTTC. Protein sequence: CASSRGHQETQYF.

The gene calls are TRBV12-3 or TRBV12-4 and TRBJ1-1, with 11 positions matching TRBD1. Trimming cost V 1 base and J 6 bases; bases outside gene matches: 10. This CDR3 is 17 amino acids long. The CDR3 here is CASSLGFGQGAIAEAFF. The CDR3 DNA reads TGTGCCAGCAGTTTAGGTTTTGGACAGGGGGCGATCGCTGAAGCTTTCTTT.

CDR3 nucleotide sequence: TGTGCCAGCTCCAGCGGCCCCCTCAGGGGGCAGCCCCAGCATTTT. Translating gives CASSSGPLRGQPQHF. J is TRBJ1-5 and V is TRBV12-3 or TRBV12-4; TRBD1 matches at 7 bases. The J segment lost 7 bases and the V segment lost 8 bases, leaving 14 bases of the junction unmatched. The CDR3 loop spans 15 amino acids.

V usage is TRBV9 and J usage is TRBJ2-2; D not resolved. CDR1 is SGDLS, CDR2 YYNGEE, per germline. V dropped 0 bases and J dropped 5 bases, with 8 bases sitting between them. The CDR3 extends over 14 amino acids. In DNA, the CDR3 is TGTGCCAGCAGCGTAGCTACCTTGACCGGGGAGCTGTTTTTT. As protein: CASSVATLTGELFF.

This clonotype was detected only a few times. The chain employs TRBV2 and TRBJ2-3; D ambiguous. There are 11 residues in the CDR3. The germline V gene encodes CDR1 SNHLY and CDR2 FYNNEI. V dropped 7 bases and J dropped 1 base, with 3 bases sitting between them. CDR3: CASTRTDTQYF. DNA of the CDR3: TGTGCCAGCACCCGCACAGATACGCAGTATTTT.

This clonotype came up a few times. The V gene is TRBV7-8, the J gene TRBJ2-1; D may correspond to TRBD1 or TRBD2 (5 bases each). The V end lost 5 bases, the J end lost 10 bases, and 12 bases lay between the germline ends. Germline loops: CDR1 SGHVS, CDR2 FQNEAQ. The CDR3 contains 12 residues. In DNA form, the CDR3 reads TGTGCCAGCAGCGAGTGGGGGAAGGAGCAGTTCTTC. Translation: CASSEWGKEQFF.

This clonotype was counted once. The chain has TRBV29-1 and TRBJ2-5; 9 bases agree with TRBD1. The length of the CDR3 is 14 residues. V lost 4 bases, J lost 4 bases, and 7 bases stayed unmatched. Germline CDR1 SQVTM, CDR2 ANQGSEA. The CDR3 nucleotides are TGCAGCGTTGTTAAGGGACAGGGAGGAGAGACCCAGTACTTC. Its translation: CSVVKGQGGETQYF.

The chain links TRBV6-1 to TRBJ1-1; no reliable D call. The germline gives CDR1 MNHNS, CDR2 SASEGT. The V gene lost 7 bases and the J gene lost 3 bases, with 12 bases spanning the gap. The CDR3 sequence is 13 residues long. The CDR3 is CASKTSEHTEAFF. The CDR3 nucleotides are TGTGCCAGCAAAACGTCCGAGCACACTGAAGCTTTCTTT.

This rearrangement joins TRBV20-1 to TRBJ2-7; TRBD1 aligns across 11 bases. This CDR3 is built from 14 residues. The germline CDR1 and CDR2 sequences are DFQATT and SNEGSKA (reference sequence). The ends lost 6 bases at V and 4 bases at J; junction bases unmatched: 8. The CDR3: CSAEDRGRSYEQYF. CDR3 bases: TGCAGTGCCGAGGACAGGGGGCGATCTTACGAGCAGTACTTC.

The CDR3 region is CSGRLAGGPRNEQFF. CDR3 nucleotide sequence: TGCAGCGGACGACTAGCGGGAGGGCCGAGGAATGAGCAGTTCTTC. The chain recombines TRBV29-1 with TRBJ2-1; 14 bases are a match to TRBD2. V trimming: 7 bases; J trimming: 7 bases; junction bases outside the gene matches: 9. The CDR3 length is 15 residues. The V gene's germline CDR1 is SQVTM and CDR2 ANQGSEA.

The chain joins TRBV19 to TRBJ1-1; maybe TRBD1 (6 bases). V was cut by 7 bases and J by 0 bases, with 12 bases left in between. The germline V gene has CDR1 LNHDA and CDR2 SQIVND (reference sequence). The CDR3 has 14 amino acids. Here the CDR3 DNA reads TGTGCCAGTACCGGGAAGGGGGTGAACACTGAAGCTTTCTTT. Protein sequence: CASTGKGVNTEAFF.

The chain is built from TRBV3-1 and TRBJ1-2; unclear D gene. V was cut by 3 bases and J by 0 bases, with 8 bases left in between. The CDR3 totals 14 residues. Per the germline V gene, CDR1 is LGHDT and CDR2 is YNNKEL (reference sequence). CDR3 sequence (DNA): TGTGCCAGCAGCCAGAAAGGAGCTAACTATGGCTACACCTTC. It is translated as CASSQKGANYGYTF. The full variable domain, rest sourced from reference TRBV3-1 and TRBJ1-2, is DTAVSQTPKYLVTQMGNDKSIKCEQNLGHDTMYWYKQDSKKFLKIMFSYNNKELIINETVPNRFSPKSPDKAHLNLHINSLELGDSAVYFCASSQKGANYGYTFGSGTRLTVV.

CDR3 DNA: TGCAGCCTATCGGGAGGGAGCAATCAGCCCCAGCATTTT. Amino acid sequence: CSLSGGSNQPQHF. V and J are TRBV29-1 and TRBJ1-5; D gene unclear. CDR1 SQVTM and CDR2 ANQGSEA come from the germline V gene. The CDR3 is 13 amino acids. V was clipped by 8 bases and J by 1 base, with 12 bases between them.

The V and J genes are TRBV6-2 or TRBV6-3 and TRBJ1-2, with D unresolved. The V and J ends lost 6 bases and 4 bases respectively, with 12 bases between them. This CDR3 is 13 amino acids long. In germline, CDR1 is MNHEY, CDR2 SVGEGT. As DNA, the CDR3 is TGTGCCAGCAGCTCGTGGCCAGGCTATGGCTACACCTTC. This codes for CASSSWPGYGYTF.